The following is a T cell receptor (beta chain) sequence with its context. The target of this receptor is not known. The input lacks base qualities; no much larger clone sits a single base away. The record originates from a study of blood T cell repertoires in COVID-19 (dated by TCRdb to the early 2020s). With respect to the entire study: Samples from collaborators originated in the United States, Italy and Spain and spanned both the acute and convalescent phases of COVID-19. Subjects who had been exposed to COVID-19, were actively infected with it, or had recovered from it provided the deeply sampled blood TCRbeta repertoires that made up the dataset. Sample metadata almost always included a de-identified subject ID, COVID-19 status, age in years and sex. Samples were obtained from the ongoing ImmuneRACE study (first 160 participants) and from over 1,000 subjects provided by 6 global collaborators. The repertoires were released in a freely available public database meant as a resource for research on the immune response to SARS-CoV-2. Where HLA class I and class II types were available, the types were taken from metadata supplied by the sample provider, not from assay-based typing. The material from the prospective study consisted of cDNA or gDNA derived from T cells, B-cell-depleted T cells, or PBMCs. General conclusions and limits of the study: How much clinical and demographic metadata was included differed by source and by participant, and the metadata was provided uncurated.

The cysteine opens and the phenylalanine closes a CDR3 of 11 amino acids. The only DNA kept is the CDR3, 33 bases in frame from the first base. According to the germline V gene (reference sequence), CDR1 reads GTSNPN and CDR2 reads SVGIG. At the junction V is shortened by 2 bases and J by 6 bases, with 4 bases in between. Whole blood was collected in K2EDTA tubes by collaborating institutions according to the institutions' own protocols. Collaborator samples were shipped for TCRbeta analysis as frozen whole blood, isolated PBMCs, or DNA extracted from either sample type. TCRbeta CDR3 regions were amplified from genomic DNA using the immunoSEQ Assay, a bias-controlled multiplex PCR. In the authors' own workflow: Nucleated cell counts per sample were estimated from amplification of reference gene primers within the assay. To quantify the absolute abundance of each unique TCRbeta CDR3 rearrangement, sequence reads were collapsed and filtered. For each sample, productive Simpson clonality was calculated as the square root of Simpson's diversity index across productive rearrangements. The source is immuneACCESS, and TCRdb retained only in-frame sequences with V and J called. Part of the clones is not carried over; for the studies checked, unresolved V genes explain less than half of this, and the remainder is unexplained. V, J and clone size are taken as reported in that table, and D and trimming were inferred from the DNA itself. In this sample the table shows about 200,000 clones, 80% to 90% of which occur a single time. Together, the top ten hold roughly 11% of the sample.

The rearranged segments are TRBV30 and TRBJ2-2; there is no confident call for the D gene. This clonotype was sampled from a human donor with active or convalescent COVID-19. The donor label of this sample is uncertain. The sequencing sample was made of peripheral blood. The DNA sequence is given as TGTGCCTGGAGTAGAGCCGGGGAGCTGTTTTTT. Its product reads: CAWSRAGELFF.